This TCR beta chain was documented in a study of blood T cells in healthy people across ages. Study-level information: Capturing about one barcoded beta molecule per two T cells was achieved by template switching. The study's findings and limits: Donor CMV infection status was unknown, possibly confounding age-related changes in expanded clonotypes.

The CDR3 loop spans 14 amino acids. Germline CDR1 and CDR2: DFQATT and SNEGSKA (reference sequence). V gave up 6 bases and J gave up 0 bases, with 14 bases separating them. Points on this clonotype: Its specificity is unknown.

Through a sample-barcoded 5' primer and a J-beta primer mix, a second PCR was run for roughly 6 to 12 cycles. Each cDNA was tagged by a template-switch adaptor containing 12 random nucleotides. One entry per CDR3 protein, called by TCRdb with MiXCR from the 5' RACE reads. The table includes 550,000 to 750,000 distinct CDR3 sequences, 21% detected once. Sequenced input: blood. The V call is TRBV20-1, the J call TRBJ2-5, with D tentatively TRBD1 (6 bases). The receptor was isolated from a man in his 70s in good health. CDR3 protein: CSAIGQSHQETQYF. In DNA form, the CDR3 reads TGCAGTGCAATAGGACAGTCCCACCAAGAGACCCAGTACTTC.